This TCR beta chain was obtained from a study of blood T cells in healthy people across ages. CDR3 length equals 16 residues. Germline CDR1 and CDR2: LGHNA and YNFKEQ. A second PCR of roughly 7 to 11 cycles used a sample-barcoded 5' primer and a J-beta primer mix. Each CDR3 protein is one row after TCRdb ran MiXCR on the 5' RACE reads. Of about 1.1 million distinct CDR3 sequences listed, approximately 38% were seen once; the top ten hold 10% to 15%. They isolated at least 7 million PBMCs from each sample. The sequence was obtained from a young man in good health. The chain recombines TRBV4-2 with TRBJ2-7, with 9 bases lining up with TRBD2. The DNA end lines up better with TRBJ2-5; the J call may be wrong. Sequencing was performed on blood. In nucleotides, the CDR3 is TGTGCCAGCAGCCAAGATCCAGGTAGCGGGAGTGAGACCCAGTACTTC. Translated, it gives CASSQDPGSGSETQYF.